The present T cell receptor (beta chain) was sequenced within a study of blood T cell repertoires in COVID-19. Study information: Samples taken during acute and convalescent COVID-19 were collected in the United States, Italy and Spain. T cells, B-cell-depleted T cells, or PBMCs supplied cDNA or gDNA.

Germline values: CDR1 MNHEY, CDR2 SMNVEV (reference sequence). V gave up 4 bases and J gave up 1 base; unmatched junction bases: 6. The CDR3 contains 15 residues. In the authors' workflow: Quantification of nucleated cells was approximated via reference gene primer amplification. Sequencing used immunoSEQ multiplex PCR; TCRdb keeps in-frame clones, though not all of them. The D gene and trimming were derived from the DNA, and the V and J assignments and clone size from that table. Here the sample spans 230,000 or so clones, roughly nine tenths being singletons. The TCR originated in a man aged 40-55 years with active or convalescent COVID-19. The sequenced sample was peripheral blood. The chain recombines TRBV27 with TRBJ1-1; 7 bases are shared with TRBD1. In DNA form, the CDR3 reads TGTGCCAGCAGTTCTAGGGGGACAGCGAACACTGAAGCTTTCTTT. This codes for CASSSRGTANTEAFF.